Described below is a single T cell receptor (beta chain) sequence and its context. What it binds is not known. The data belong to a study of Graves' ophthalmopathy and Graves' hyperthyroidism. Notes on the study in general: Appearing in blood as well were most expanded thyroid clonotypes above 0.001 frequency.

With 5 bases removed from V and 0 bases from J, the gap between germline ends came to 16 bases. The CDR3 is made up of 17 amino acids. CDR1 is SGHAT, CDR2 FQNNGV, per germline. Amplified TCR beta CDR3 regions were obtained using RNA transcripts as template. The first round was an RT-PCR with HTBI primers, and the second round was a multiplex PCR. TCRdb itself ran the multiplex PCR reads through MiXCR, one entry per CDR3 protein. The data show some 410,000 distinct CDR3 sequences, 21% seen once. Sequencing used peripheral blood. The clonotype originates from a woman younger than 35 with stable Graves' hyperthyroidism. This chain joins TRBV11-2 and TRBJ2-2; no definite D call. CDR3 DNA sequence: TGTGCCAGCAGCCCTATCCGGACCGCTACGAACACCGGGGAGCTGTTTTTT. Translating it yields CASSPIRTATNTGELFF.